The rows below give T cell receptor beta chains drawn from one sample of a study of blood T cells in healthy people across ages. TCRdb fed the 5' RACE reads into MiXCR, producing one record per CDR3 protein. The table has some 890,000 distinct CDR3 sequences, almost 30% seen once. The sample was also linked to a second study, of T cells of mothers and their children.

Input material: blood. The receptor set was obtained from a middle-aged woman in good health. Both conserved end residues are part of each CDR3. The order of the fields is D gene, clone size, V gene, J gene, CDR3 DNA, CDR3 protein. A D gene is named only where the DNA matches it firmly. Clone sizes are given selectively: once, few, many, or a class where the clone is expanded.

TRBD1	many	TRBV3-1	TRBJ2-7	TGTGCCAGCAGCCGGGGACAGGGGCCCTACGAGCAGTACTTC	CASSRGQGPYEQYF
-	-	TRBV28	TRBJ1-5	TGTGCCAGCAGGGCAGCGAATCAGCCCCAGCATTTT	CASRAANQPQHF
TRBD1	-	TRBV2	TRBJ1-2	TGTGCCAGCACCTGGGGGACAGGGAACCTCGTTAACTATGGCTACACCTTC	CASTWGTGNLVNYGYTF
TRBD1	-	TRBV10-1	TRBJ1-4	TGCGCCAGCAGCGGGACAGGGGGCTTGAGTAATAAAAAACTGTTTTTT	CASSGTGGLSNKKLFF
TRBD2	few	TRBV7-2	TRBJ2-1	TGTGCCAGCAGCCCATCTGGGACTAGCCACAATGAGCAGTTCTTC	CASSPSGTSHNEQFF
TRBD1	once	TRBV7-8	TRBJ2-5	TGTGCCAGCAGCTCGCGTCTGGGACAGGGGGCAGAGACCCAGTACTTC	CASSSRLGQGAETQYF
-	few	TRBV27	TRBJ2-7	TGTGCCAGCAGTTTGGAGGGGTGGAACTACAATGAGCAGTACTTC	CASSLEGWNYNEQYF
-	few	TRBV15	TRBJ2-1	TGTGCCACCAGCAGAGTCTGGGGGCGTAACAATGAGCAGTTCTTC	CATSRVWGRNNEQFF
-	few	TRBV29-1	TRBJ1-1	TGCAGCGTTCCCGGACAGACGCCTCGGACTGAAGCTTTCTTT	CSVPGQTPRTEAFF
-	few	TRBV5-1	TRBJ1-2	TGCGCCAGCAAGAGGGTTGATGGCTACACCTTC	CASKRVDGYTF
TRBD1	many	TRBV28	TRBJ2-7	TGTGCCAGCACCCCACGGACAGGGATCTACGAGCAGTACTTC	CASTPRTGIYEQYF
-	-	TRBV20-1	TRBJ2-3	TGCAGTGCTCGGCTAGCTAGCACAGATACGCAGTATTTT	CSARLASTDTQYF
TRBD2	few	TRBV11-2	TRBJ2-5	TGTGCCAGCAGCTCCGGCCAGCGGGGAGGGGAGACCCAGTACTTC	CASSSGQRGGETQYF